These 14 T cell receptor beta chains were sequenced from one sample in a study of shared clonotypes between healthy human individuals. Some clones are missing from TCRdb's copy, which holds only in-frame ones; the method was immunoSEQ multiplex PCR. The sample carries nearly 750,000 clones, about two thirds recorded once. Sequencing used memory CD4+ T cells sorted from blood. Specified subset: CD45RA-negative fraction. These receptors originate from a woman aged 25 to 39 in good health.

J is TRBJ2-1 and V is TRBV7-9; D possibly matches TRBD1 or TRBD2 (7 bases each). Trimming took off 7 bases at V and 12 bases at J, with 25 bases between the two ends. Germline V gives CDR1 SEHNR, CDR2 FQNEAQ (reference sequence). CDR3 length: 15 amino acids. DNA of the CDR3: TGTGCCAGCACTCTGGGGGAGGGGGCGCAGGTTGGGCAGTTCTTC. This translates into CASTLGEGAQVGQFF.

The chain combines TRBV2 with TRBJ2-1, with 8 bases fitting TRBD1. CDR3 length: 16 residues. Losses at the gene ends were 4 bases for V and 10 bases for J; bases not matched to a gene: 15. Germline values: CDR1 SNHLY, CDR2 FYNNEI. The CDR3, as DNA: TGTGCCAGCAGTGCTATCACGCTCGGACAGGGAGAAGAGCAGTTCTTC. Translated: CASSAITLGQGEEQFF. The variable domain in full, with the rest retrieved from reference TRBV2 and TRBJ2-1, is EPEVTQTPSHQVTQMGQEVILRCVPISNHLYFYWYRQILGQKVEFLVSFYNNEISEKSEIFDDQFSVERPDGSNFTLKIRSTKLEDSAMYFCASSAITLGQGEEQFFGPGTRLTVL.

The chain is built from TRBV28 and TRBJ2-3, with TRBD1 matching 7 bases. This CDR3 is 16 amino acids long. Germline CDR1 is MDHEN and CDR2 is SYDVKM. Germline trimming cut 4 bases from V and 3 bases from J; bases unmatched to any gene: 10. In DNA, the CDR3 is TGTGCCAGCAGTTCCAACAGGGGACAGCGTACAGATACGCAGTATTTT. It is translated as CASSSNRGQRTDTQYF.

The chain is built from TRBV28 and TRBJ2-1; 8 nucleotides align to TRBD1. This CDR3 region has 11 residues. V lost 3 bases, J lost 14 bases, and 3 bases stayed unmatched. Germline lookup yields CDR1 MDHEN and CDR2 SYDVKM. CDR3 in amino acids: CASSFLDREFF. CDR3 coding DNA: TGTGCCAGCAGTTTTTTGGACAGGGAGTTCTTC.

The rearrangement links TRBV19 to TRBJ1-5; D may be TRBD1 (5 bases). Germline CDR1 is LNHDA and CDR2 is SQIVND (reference sequence). V was pared by 10 bases and J by 6 bases, with 10 bases between. The CDR3 totals 11 residues. The CDR3 bases are TGTGCCACCGGGGGTACTCAGCCCCAGCATTTT. It yields the protein CATGGTQPQHF.

The J gene is TRBJ2-5, the V gene TRBV21-1. TRBV21-1 counts as a pseudogene. This CDR3 spans 15 amino acids. This chain's CDR3 is CASSKFEGGGETQYF. DNA of the CDR3: TGTGCCAGCAGCAAATTTGAGGGGGGAGGAGAGACCCAGTACTTC.

This clone occurred a few times. The chain employs TRBV9 and TRBJ1-3; D possibly corresponds to TRBD1 (6 bases). The CDR3 has 16 residues. The germline V and J ends were trimmed by 0 bases and 7 bases, with 17 bases remaining between them. Germline V gene sequence: CDR1 SGDLS, CDR2 YYNGEE. As DNA, the CDR3 is TGTGCCAGCAGCGTAGACGACAGGCCAGGATATAACACCATATATTTT. Its protein product is CASSVDDRPGYNTIYF.

The chain employs TRBV7-2 and TRBJ2-5, with 8 bases that match TRBD1. After removal of 5 bases from V and 5 bases from J, the junction contained 7 bases not matched to a gene. The CDR3 contains 14 residues. Germline assignment: CDR1 SGHTA and CDR2 FQGNSA. The chain's CDR3 is CASSKYDRGETQYF. In nucleotides, the CDR3 is TGTGCCAGCAGCAAGTACGACAGGGGCGAGACCCAGTACTTC.

This clone was detected many times. Distinct nucleotide sequences in the sample also encode this CDR3. The rearrangement links TRBV7-9 to TRBJ2-3; 7 bases match TRBD2. The CDR3 consists of 13 residues. Germline V gene data show CDR1 as SEHNR and CDR2 as FQNEAQ (reference sequence). V lost 6 bases, J lost 6 bases, and 6 bases stayed unmatched. The CDR3 DNA reads TGTGCCAGCAGGGCGGGAGCGGCGGATACGCAGTATTTT. Protein: CASRAGAADTQYF. The full variable domain, rest sourced from reference TRBV7-9 and TRBJ2-3, is DTGVSQNPRHKITKRGQNVTFRCDPISEHNRLYWYRQTLGQGPEFLTYFQNEAQLEKSRLLSDRFSAERPKGSFSTLEIQRTEQGDSAMYLCASRAGAADTQYFGPGTRLTVL.

For the CDR3, the DNA is TGTGCCAGCAGACCAAGCGGGAGTTCCTACAATGAGCAGTTCTTC. Protein sequence: CASRPSGSSYNEQFF. The rearrangement joins TRBV11-2 to TRBJ2-1, with TRBD2 matching 8 bases. Losses at the gene ends were 6 bases for V and 1 base for J; bases not matched to a gene: 5. Looked up from germline, CDR1 is SGHAT and CDR2 is FQNNGV. The CDR3 runs to 15 residues.

This chain connects TRBV2 to TRBJ1-6, with a tentative D call TRBD1 (6 bases). Germline values: CDR1 SNHLY, CDR2 FYNNEI. Trimming stripped 7 bases from V and 7 bases from J, with 8 bases between. This CDR3 spans 12 amino acids. The CDR3 DNA reads as TGTGCCAGCATCACAGGGAATTCACCCCTCCACTTT. Its protein is CASITGNSPLHF.

The CDR3 loop reads CASSKADDTTNEKLFF. The CDR3 bases are TGTGCCAGCAGCAAAGCGGACGACACAACTAATGAAAAACTGTTTTTT. The chain couples TRBV21-1 to TRBJ1-4. TRBV21-1 is a known pseudogene. The CDR3 length is 16 residues.

For this clone: The same CDR3 is also encoded by other DNA sequences in this sample. The chain is built from TRBV19 and TRBJ2-7; perhaps D is TRBD1 or TRBD2 (6 bases each). Germline CDR1 and CDR2: LNHDA and SQIVND (reference sequence). This CDR3 has 13 amino acids. Trimming pared 4 bases from V and 2 bases from J, leaving 9 bases between. As DNA, the CDR3 is TGTGCCAGTAGTAGCGGGACAACCTACGAGCAGTACTTC. It specifies CASSSGTTYEQYF.

This chain uses TRBV28 with TRBJ2-7; D not resolved. The CDR3 covers 13 residues. Trimming removed 8 bases at V and 0 bases at J, with 11 bases between. Per the germline V gene, CDR1 is MDHEN and CDR2 is SYDVKM. The CDR3 DNA reads as TGTGCCAGCGTTACTGCAAACTCCTACGAGCAGTACTTC. Residues: CASVTANSYEQYF.